This is a list of T cell receptor beta chains from one sample in a study of T cell changes during pregnancy in multiple sclerosis. Generated by immunoSEQ multiplex PCR, the TCRdb table keeps only in-frame clones and is missing some. The sample includes 50,000 to 60,000 clones, 89% of them seen just once. Sample: peripheral blood, taken after pregnancy. These receptors were collected from a female donor with multiple sclerosis, enrolled in a pregnancy study. The CDR3 runs from the conserved cysteine through the conserved F or W. The order of the fields is D gene, V gene, J gene, clone size, CDR3 protein, CDR3 DNA. D genes are given only for firm matches. The size of a clone is reported for some rows only, either as once, few or many, or as a class for expanded clones.

d_call: TRBD2; v_call: TRBV11-2; j_call: TRBJ2-7; clone_size: .; cdr3_aa: CASSLELAGGREQYF; cdr3_nt: TGTGCCAGCAGCTTAGAACTAGCGGGGGGACGTGAGCAGTACTTC
d_call: .; v_call: TRBV28; j_call: TRBJ2-7; clone_size: .; cdr3_aa: CASSFLFGGTHQGHEQYF; cdr3_nt: TGTGCCAGCAGTTTTTTGTTCGGAGGCACTCACCAAGGGCACGAGCAGTACTTC
d_call: TRBD1; v_call: TRBV5-1; j_call: TRBJ2-5; clone_size: .; cdr3_aa: CASSRDRGRETQYF; cdr3_nt: TGCGCCAGCAGCAGGGACAGGGGGCGCGAGACCCAGTACTTC
d_call: .; v_call: TRBV7-3; j_call: TRBJ2-3; clone_size: .; cdr3_aa: CASKGAASTDTQYF; cdr3_nt: TGTGCCAGCAAGGGAGCAGCTAGCACAGATACGCAGTATTTT
d_call: .; v_call: TRBV30; j_call: TRBJ1-4; clone_size: .; cdr3_aa: CAWRAGGKLFF; cdr3_nt: TGTGCCTGGAGAGCAGGAGGAAAACTGTTTTTT
d_call: .; v_call: TRBV7-9; j_call: TRBJ2-5; clone_size: once; cdr3_aa: CASSFAGAAQQTQYF; cdr3_nt: TGTGCCAGCAGCTTTGCGGGGGCCGCACAACAGACCCAGTACTTC
d_call: TRBD1; v_call: TRBV9; j_call: TRBJ1-4; clone_size: .; cdr3_aa: CASSRSDRGEKLFF; cdr3_nt: TGTGCCAGCAGCCGCTCGGACAGGGGGGAAAAACTGTTTTTT
d_call: .; v_call: TRBV5-1; j_call: TRBJ2-2; clone_size: .; cdr3_aa: CASSLQGPMNTGELFF; cdr3_nt: TGCGCCAGCAGCCTTCAGGGGCCTATGAACACCGGGGAGCTGTTTTTT
d_call: TRBD1; v_call: TRBV2; j_call: TRBJ2-3; clone_size: .; cdr3_aa: CASNGGQTRTDTQYF; cdr3_nt: TGTGCCAGCAATGGGGGACAGACGCGCACAGATACGCAGTATTTT
d_call: .; v_call: TRBV7-2; j_call: TRBJ2-3; clone_size: .; cdr3_aa: CASTRPPSAQYF; cdr3_nt: TGTGCCAGCACCCGGCCCCCCAGCGCGCAGTATTTT
d_call: .; v_call: TRBV4-1; j_call: TRBJ2-4; clone_size: .; cdr3_aa: CASSQGPSEEGNIQYF; cdr3_nt: TGCGCCAGCAGCCAAGGACCCTCTGAGGAGGGAAACATTCAGTACTTC
d_call: TRBD1; v_call: TRBV7-2; j_call: TRBJ1-2; clone_size: .; cdr3_aa: CASSLAGTGGLYYGYTF; cdr3_nt: TGTGCCAGCAGCTTAGCCGGGACAGGGGGACTGTACTATGGCTACACCTTC
d_call: TRBD1; v_call: TRBV19; j_call: TRBJ2-2; clone_size: .; cdr3_aa: CASSMGSKGGDSGELFF; cdr3_nt: TGTGCCAGTAGTATGGGGTCGAAAGGGGGCGATTCCGGGGAGCTGTTTTTT
d_call: .; v_call: TRBV18; j_call: TRBJ1-1; clone_size: .; cdr3_aa: CASSPPIDGGEAFF; cdr3_nt: TGTGCCAGCTCACCACCGATCGATGGCGGTGAAGCTTTCTTT
d_call: TRBD2; v_call: TRBV11-2; j_call: TRBJ2-7; clone_size: .; cdr3_aa: CASRLTSGGTYEQYF; cdr3_nt: TGTGCCAGCAGGCTCACTAGCGGGGGAACCTACGAGCAGTACTTC
d_call: .; v_call: TRBV6-4; j_call: TRBJ2-3; clone_size: .; cdr3_aa: CASSSTRSDTQYF; cdr3_nt: TGTGCCAGCAGTTCCACTAGGTCCGATACGCAGTATTTT
d_call: .; v_call: TRBV6-4; j_call: TRBJ1-1; clone_size: .; cdr3_aa: CASSVLGQGGNTEAFF; cdr3_nt: TGTGCCAGCAGTGTCCTGGGACAAGGGGGGAACACTGAAGCTTTCTTT
d_call: TRBD1; v_call: TRBV30; j_call: TRBJ1-5; clone_size: .; cdr3_aa: CAWSKGSGRGRDQPQHF; cdr3_nt: TGTGCCTGGAGTAAGGGAAGTGGTAGGGGGCGAGATCAGCCCCAGCATTTT
d_call: .; v_call: TRBV5-1; j_call: TRBJ2-3; clone_size: .; cdr3_aa: CASSLVAARTDTQYF; cdr3_nt: TGCGCCAGCAGCTTGGTGGCGGCTCGCACAGATACGCAGTATTTT
d_call: .; v_call: TRBV19; j_call: TRBJ2-1; clone_size: .; cdr3_aa: CASRGGPYEQFF; cdr3_nt: TGTGCCAGTAGGGGGGGGCCCTATGAGCAGTTCTTC
d_call: .; v_call: TRBV7-9; j_call: TRBJ2-7; clone_size: .; cdr3_aa: CASSLFSYEQYF; cdr3_nt: TGTGCCAGCAGCTTATTCAGCTACGAGCAGTACTTC
d_call: .; v_call: TRBV4-3; j_call: TRBJ2-3; clone_size: .; cdr3_aa: CASSHVEGRGTDTQYF; cdr3_nt: TGCGCCAGCAGCCACGTTGAGGGAAGGGGCACAGATACGCAGTATTTT
d_call: TRBD1; v_call: TRBV11-2; j_call: TRBJ1-1; clone_size: .; cdr3_aa: CASSPRTGSEAFF; cdr3_nt: TGTGCCAGCAGCCCCAGGACAGGGTCTGAAGCTTTCTTT
d_call: TRBD1; v_call: TRBV9; j_call: TRBJ2-1; clone_size: .; cdr3_aa: CASSVLGQSSYNEQFF; cdr3_nt: TGTGCCAGCAGCGTCCTGGGACAGAGCTCCTACAATGAGCAGTTCTTC
d_call: .; v_call: TRBV5-4; j_call: TRBJ2-5; clone_size: .; cdr3_aa: CASSFDSLQETQYF; cdr3_nt: TGTGCCAGCAGCTTCGACTCACTCCAAGAGACCCAGTACTTC
d_call: .; v_call: TRBV5-4; j_call: TRBJ2-5; clone_size: .; cdr3_aa: CASSLELAGETQYF; cdr3_nt: TGTGCCAGCAGCTTGGAACTAGCTGGAGAGACCCAGTACTTC
d_call: .; v_call: TRBV6-4; j_call: TRBJ2-2; clone_size: once; cdr3_aa: CASSGRVDTGELFF; cdr3_nt: TGTGCCAGCAGTGGCAGGGTTGACACCGGGGAGCTGTTTTTT
d_call: .; v_call: TRBV5-1; j_call: TRBJ1-1; clone_size: .; cdr3_aa: CASSFWGGVRTEAFF; cdr3_nt: TGCGCCAGCAGCTTCTGGGGGGGGGTAAGGACTGAAGCTTTCTTT
d_call: TRBD1; v_call: TRBV5-1; j_call: TRBJ2-5; clone_size: .; cdr3_aa: CASSSNRGQETQYF; cdr3_nt: TGCGCCAGCAGCTCCAACAGGGGCCAAGAGACCCAGTACTTC
d_call: .; v_call: TRBV5-1; j_call: TRBJ1-3; clone_size: .; cdr3_aa: CASSLELAGNTIYF; cdr3_nt: TGCGCCAGCAGCTTGGAGTTAGCTGGAAACACCATATATTTT
d_call: TRBD1; v_call: TRBV6-1; j_call: TRBJ1-1; clone_size: .; cdr3_aa: CASSIGQGRDTEAFF; cdr3_nt: TGTGCCAGCAGTATTGGACAGGGGAGGGACACTGAAGCTTTCTTT
d_call: .; v_call: TRBV19; j_call: TRBJ1-1; clone_size: .; cdr3_aa: CATRGNTEAFF; cdr3_nt: TGTGCCACTCGGGGGAACACTGAAGCTTTCTTT
d_call: .; v_call: TRBV29-1; j_call: TRBJ2-7; clone_size: .; cdr3_aa: CSVRRDKTYEQYF; cdr3_nt: TGCAGCGTTCGCCGGGACAAGACCTACGAGCAGTACTTC
d_call: TRBD1; v_call: TRBV7-9; j_call: TRBJ2-7; clone_size: .; cdr3_aa: CASSSHRGQSSYEQYF; cdr3_nt: TGTGCCAGCAGCTCCCATCGGGGACAGAGCTCCTACGAGCAGTACTTC